A single sample gave rise to the 12 T cell receptor beta chains below, sequenced in a study of T cell responses to AZD1222 COVID-19 vaccine. Clones were sequenced by immunoSEQ multiplex PCR, and TCRdb holds only the in-frame ones, with some missing. The sample holds some 130,000 clones, around nine tenths seen once. The sample was peripheral blood, taken on day 0 of AZD1222 vaccination. These receptors all stem from an adult in good health.

This clone was seen only once. This sequence joins TRBV7-2 and TRBJ2-1; 11 nucleotides line up with TRBD2. Germline V gene lookup returns CDR1 SGHTA and CDR2 FQGNSA. Unmatched junction bases numbered 10, after V lost 5 bases and J lost 10 bases. This CDR3 region has 15 residues. The CDR3 sequence: CASSETSGAWNEQFF. As DNA, the CDR3 is TGTGCCAGCAGCGAGACTAGCGGGGCCTGGAACGAGCAGTTCTTC.

V is TRBV9 and J is TRBJ2-6; 8 bases fit TRBD1. Trimming at V came to 3 bases and at J to 1 base, leaving 9 bases not matched to a gene. Germline V gene sequence: CDR1 SGDLS, CDR2 YYNGEE. The CDR3 consists of 18 residues. Here the CDR3 DNA reads TGTGCCAGCAGCGGGGTGACAGGGGCTAGATCTGGGGCCAACGTCCTGACTTTC. It translates to CASSGVTGARSGANVLTF.

This chain connects TRBV7-2 to TRBJ1-4, with D possibly being TRBD1 (6 bases). CDR1 and CDR2 from the germline V gene are SGHTA and FQGNSA. CDR3 length: 13 residues. V was cut by 3 bases and J by 11 bases, with 13 bases left in between. The CDR3 sequence: CASSLARGGKLFF. The CDR3 DNA is TGTGCCAGCAGCTTGGCCAGGGGTGGGAAACTGTTTTTT.

This rearrangement joins TRBV4-1 to TRBJ1-4, with D tentatively TRBD1 (5 bases). This CDR3 is 13 amino acids long. V was pared by 3 bases and J by 11 bases, with 13 bases between. Germline lookup yields CDR1 MGHRA and CDR2 YSYEKL. The CDR3 region is CASSQEQDGKLFF. CDR3 in DNA: TGCGCCAGCAGCCAGGAACAGGACGGGAAACTGTTTTTT.

The CDR3 coding sequence is TGTGCCAGCAGTTTATGGGGGGGTGGAAACGGGGAGCTGTTTTTT. This translates into CASSLWGGGNGELFF. The rearrangement joins TRBV27 to TRBJ2-2; the match to TRBD2 covers 7 bases. The CDR3 spans 15 residues. Germline lookup yields CDR1 MNHEY and CDR2 SMNVEV (reference sequence). The V segment lost 1 base and the J segment 7 bases; nucleotides outside the gene matches: 6.

This rearrangement joins TRBV11-3 to TRBJ2-2; 7 bases line up with TRBD1. Germline assignment: CDR1 SGHNT and CDR2 YENEEA. The length of the CDR3 is 14 residues. The junction had 7 bases not matched to a gene; V was cut back by 4 bases and J by 8 bases. The DNA for the CDR3 is TGTGCCAGCAGCTCCCGACAGGGAGCGGGGGAGCTGTTTTTT. Protein product: CASSSRQGAGELFF. Drawing the rest from reference TRBV11-3 and TRBJ2-2, the complete variable domain is EAGVVQSPRYKIIEKKQPVAFWCNPISGHNTLYWYLQNLGQGPELLIRYENEEAVDDSQLPKDRFSAERLKGVDSTLKIQPAELGDSAVYLCASSSRQGAGELFFGEGSRLTVL.

The chain uses TRBV19 and TRBJ2-3; D not resolved. Per germline, CDR1 LNHDA and CDR2 SQIVND (reference sequence). The CDR3 length is 15 residues. Deletions cut 4 bases from V and 0 bases from J, with 11 bases between. CDR3 sequence reads: CASSKYWESTDTQYF. For the CDR3, the DNA is TGTGCCAGTAGTAAGTACTGGGAAAGCACAGATACGCAGTATTTT.

This sequence joins TRBV6-5 and TRBJ1-6; a possible D gene is TRBD1 (5 bases). Trimming removed 5 bases from V and 11 bases from J, with 16 bases in between. This CDR3 contains 14 residues. The germline V gene has CDR1 MNHEY and CDR2 SVGAGI. CDR3 region: CASSTGTTTAPLHF. DNA of the CDR3: TGTGCCAGCAGTACGGGGACCACTACGGCACCCCTCCACTTT.

The genes are TRBV3-1 (or the pseudogene TRBV3-2) and TRBJ1-5; D gene uncertain. Trimming took 3 bases from V and 4 from J, leaving 7 bases between them. The CDR3 consists of 13 residues. From germline, CDR1 is LGHDT and CDR2 YNNKEL (reference sequence). CDR3 bases: TGTGCCAGCAGCCAGGGTCCTAATCAGCCCCAGCATTTT. This sequence encodes CASSQGPNQPQHF.

This clone is a singleton in its sample. The chain joins TRBV20-1 to TRBJ1-2; TRBD1 is a possible D gene (6 bases). The CDR3 consists of 11 residues. Germline CDR1 is DFQATT and CDR2 is SNEGSKA (reference sequence). DNA for the CDR3: TGCAGCGTCCTTGGGGGCTCTGGCTACACCTTC. Protein sequence: CSVLGGSGYTF.

The gene calls are TRBV19 and TRBJ1-2; no clear D gene. The CDR3 contains 13 residues. Trimming pared 7 bases from V and 2 bases from J, leaving 11 bases between. The germline V gene encodes CDR1 LNHDA and CDR2 SQIVND (reference sequence). The CDR3: CASTPGRNYGYTF. The CDR3 DNA is TGTGCCAGTACCCCCGGACGAAACTATGGCTACACCTTC.

J is TRBJ1-1 and V is TRBV4-3; no clear D gene. Trimming stripped 0 bases from V and 5 bases from J, with 7 bases between. This CDR3 has 13 residues. CDR1 and CDR2 from the germline V gene are LGHNA and YSLEER. Written as DNA, the CDR3 is TGCGCCAGCAGCCAAGATACCGGGACTGAAGCTTTCTTT. It yields the protein CASSQDTGTEAFF.